This T cell receptor beta chain was sequenced for a study of cytomegalovirus exposure and HLA in healthy donors. Study context: Approximately 83 million unique TCRs from HLA-typed donors were held in an early data release.

The V and J ends lost 0 bases and 1 base respectively, with 12 bases between them. The CDR3 is 16 residues long. From germline, CDR1 is KGHSH and CDR2 LQKENI. This clone was counted a single time. Healthy bone marrow donors made up the cohort. PCR employed 60 Vbeta and 13 Jbeta primers. Libraries were prepared by immunoSEQ multiplex PCR; TCRdb keeps only in-frame clonotypes and omits some of them. The sample lists around 130,000 clones, less than 75% occurring once. The sample taken for sequencing was PBMCs. This sequence originates from a woman between 40 and 50 years old in good health and CMV-seropositive. This rearrangement joins TRBV18 to TRBJ1-1; no clear D. The CDR3, as DNA: TGTGCCAGCTCACCACCATCAAAGCGTGCGAACACTGAAGCTTTCTTT. It yields the protein CASSPPSKRANTEAFF.